This is a list of T cell receptor beta chains from one sample in a study of cytomegalovirus exposure and HLA in healthy donors. Using immunoSEQ multiplex PCR, the repertoire was profiled, and TCRdb retains in-frame clones only, with some absent. This sample has 200,000 to 250,000 clones, with around 80% found just once. Sequencing was carried out using PBMCs. The origin of the receptors is a male donor in good health and CMV-seronegative. CDR3s include the opening cysteine and the closing phenylalanine or tryptophan. A D gene is named only where the DNA matches it firmly. Clone size is not always given. Where it is, it says once, few, many or a class for expanded clones.

V: TRBV29-1
D: TRBD1
J: TRBJ1-2
size: many
CDR3: CSVEGTGDYGYTF
DNA: TGCAGCGTTGAGGGGACAGGGGACTATGGCTACACCTTC

V: TRBV7-7
D: TRBD1
J: TRBJ2-3
size: few
CDR3: CASSRGTVSTDTQYF
DNA: TGTGCTAGCAGCAGAGGGACAGTGAGCACAGATACGCAGTATTTT

V: TRBV28
D: -
J: TRBJ1-2
size: -
CDR3: CASSSDYGYTF
DNA: TGTGCCAGCAGTTCTGACTATGGCTACACCTTC

V: TRBV4-1
D: TRBD2
J: TRBJ2-1
size: -
CDR3: CASSQEGTGRASNEQFF
DNA: TGCGCCAGCAGCCAAGAGGGGACCGGGAGGGCCTCCAATGAGCAGTTCTTC

V: TRBV2
D: -
J: TRBJ1-2
size: few
CDR3: CASSEIGPRDYGYTF
DNA: TGTGCCAGCAGTGAAATAGGGCCGCGGGACTATGGCTACACCTTC

V: TRBV4-1
D: -
J: TRBJ1-4
size: few
CDR3: CASLGVPNEKLFF
DNA: TGCGCCTCCCTGGGCGTCCCCAATGAAAAACTGTTTTTT

V: TRBV5-4
D: -
J: TRBJ2-3
size: -
CDR3: CASSLTRGTDTQYF
DNA: TGTGCCAGCAGCTTGACTAGAGGTACAGATACGCAGTATTTT

V: TRBV5-6
D: TRBD1
J: TRBJ2-7
size: many
CDR3: CASSARQGPTEQYF
DNA: TGTGCCAGCAGCGCCAGACAGGGACCGACCGAGCAGTACTTC

V: TRBV5-3
D: -
J: TRBJ2-7
size: -
CDR3: CARSLTGRVYEQYF
DNA: TGTGCCAGAAGCTTGACAGGGAGGGTCTACGAGCAGTACTTC

V: TRBV12-2
D: -
J: TRBJ2-7
size: -
CDR3: CASRPPEREECEQYF
DNA: TGTGCAAGTCGTCCCCCGGAGCGGGAGGAGTGCGAGCAGTACTTC

V: TRBV18
D: -
J: TRBJ2-5
size: -
CDR3: CASSPASQETQYF
DNA: TGTGCCAGCTCACCGGCCAGCCAAGAGACCCAGTACTTC

V: TRBV5-1
D: TRBD2
J: TRBJ2-3
size: -
CDR3: CASRAGVGTDTQYF
DNA: TGCGCCAGCCGAGCGGGAGTGGGCACAGATACGCAGTATTTT

V: TRBV7-8
D: -
J: TRBJ2-2
size: -
CDR3: CASSLTRGGELFF
DNA: TGTGCCAGCAGCTTGACCAGGGGCGGGGAGCTGTTTTTT

V: TRBV6-5
D: TRBD2
J: TRBJ2-3
size: -
CDR3: CASSQTSGRHDTQYF
DNA: TGTGCCAGCAGTCAAACTAGCGGGAGGCACGATACGCAGTATTTT

V: TRBV5-6
D: TRBD2
J: TRBJ2-1
size: -
CDR3: CASSTGSGSWNNEQFF
DNA: TGTGCCAGCAGCACAGGTAGCGGGAGCTGGAACAATGAGCAGTTCTTC

V: TRBV5-1
D: -
J: TRBJ1-5
size: -
CDR3: CASSLNEFQPQHF
DNA: TGCGCCAGCAGCTTGAATGAGTTTCAGCCCCAGCATTTT

V: TRBV6-1
D: -
J: TRBJ1-2
size: -
CDR3: CASSEARGSMTYGYTF
DNA: TGTGCCAGCAGTGAAGCGCGAGGGTCGATGACCTATGGCTACACCTTC

V: TRBV11-2
D: TRBD1
J: TRBJ2-6
size: -
CDR3: CASSLGWTGGLAGANVLTF
DNA: TGTGCCAGCAGCTTAGGTTGGACAGGGGGGCTAGCTGGGGCCAACGTCCTGACTTTC

V: TRBV10-1
D: -
J: TRBJ2-7
size: -
CDR3: CASSENSAGYEQYF
DNA: TGCGCCAGCAGTGAGAATAGCGCCGGATACGAGCAGTACTTC

V: TRBV7-9
D: -
J: TRBJ1-1
size: -
CDR3: CASSREGVSEAFF
DNA: TGTGCCAGCAGCAGAGAAGGGGTGTCTGAAGCTTTCTTT

V: TRBV6-1
D: TRBD1
J: TRBJ2-5
size: -
CDR3: CASSRDRGRTQYF
DNA: TGTGCCAGCAGCAGGGACAGGGGGAGGACCCAGTACTTC

V: TRBV28
D: TRBD1
J: TRBJ2-1
size: once
CDR3: CASSTSRTGRYNEQFF
DNA: TGTGCCAGCAGTACGTCCCGGACAGGGCGCTACAATGAGCAGTTCTTC

V: TRBV5-1
D: TRBD1
J: TRBJ2-2
size: -
CDR3: CASHDRGRTPGELFF
DNA: TGCGCCAGCCATGACAGGGGGCGTACCCCCGGGGAGCTGTTTTTT

V: TRBV28
D: TRBD1
J: TRBJ2-3
size: -
CDR3: CASSLTGKDTQYF
DNA: TGTGCCAGCAGTTTGACAGGGAAAGATACGCAGTATTTT

V: TRBV10-2
D: TRBD1
J: TRBJ1-5
size: -
CDR3: CASSGARQGNNQPQHF
DNA: TGCGCCAGCAGTGGGGCGCGACAGGGGAATAATCAGCCCCAGCATTTT

V: TRBV6-5
D: -
J: TRBJ1-1
size: once
CDR3: CASSYRGKNTEAFF
DNA: TGTGCCAGCAGTTACCGGGGGAAGAACACTGAAGCTTTCTTT

V: TRBV28
D: TRBD2
J: TRBJ2-3
size: -
CDR3: CASSSLATETDTQYF
DNA: TGTGCCAGCAGTTCACTAGCGACAGAAACTGATACGCAGTATTTT

V: TRBV7-9
D: -
J: TRBJ2-3
size: -
CDR3: CASSLGNRDTQYF
DNA: TGTGCCAGCAGCTTAGGTAACAGAGATACGCAGTATTTT

V: TRBV7-3
D: TRBD2
J: TRBJ2-2
size: -
CDR3: CASSPLASGTNTGELFF
DNA: TGTGCCAGCAGCCCCCTGGCTAGCGGGACGAACACCGGGGAGCTGTTTTTT

V: TRBV11-2
D: TRBD2
J: TRBJ2-7
size: -
CDR3: CASTDWTSGFYEQYF
DNA: TGTGCCAGCACCGATTGGACTAGCGGGTTTTACGAGCAGTACTTC

V: TRBV30
D: TRBD2
J: TRBJ2-3
size: once
CDR3: CAWSGGGGTQYF
DNA: TGTGCCTGGAGTGGGGGGGGTGGTACGCAGTATTTT

V: TRBV27
D: TRBD1
J: TRBJ2-7
size: -
CDR3: CASQSGGAKLYF
DNA: TGTGCCAGTCAGTCAGGGGGCGCAAAGCTGTACTTC

V: TRBV19
D: TRBD1
J: TRBJ1-1
size: -
CDR3: CASSPTQQGTEAFF
DNA: TGTGCCAGTAGTCCCACCCAACAGGGGACTGAAGCTTTCTTT

V: TRBV29-1
D: -
J: TRBJ1-3
size: -
CDR3: CSVHQGYENTIYF
DNA: TGCAGCGTTCACCAGGGATACGAAAACACCATATATTTT

V: TRBV5-1
D: TRBD1
J: TRBJ1-1
size: -
CDR3: CASSRDRDRSSSTEAFF
DNA: TGCGCCAGCAGCCGGGACCGGGACAGATCTTCGAGCACTGAAGCTTTCTTT

V: TRBV28
D: -
J: TRBJ2-7
size: -
CDR3: CASSPPGEQYF
DNA: TGTGCCAGCAGTCCCCCCGGGGAGCAGTACTTC

V: TRBV6-5
D: -
J: TRBJ2-1
size: -
CDR3: CASSALTGNNEQFF
DNA: TGTGCCAGCAGTGCACTCACAGGGAACAATGAGCAGTTCTTC

V: TRBV27
D: -
J: TRBJ2-4
size: -
CDR3: CASRPDGPHIQYF
DNA: TGTGCCAGCAGGCCTGATGGGCCGCACATTCAGTACTTC

V: TRBV15
D: TRBD2
J: TRBJ2-3
size: -
CDR3: CATSRPGASGSWDTQYF
DNA: TGTGCCACCAGCAGACCTGGGGCTAGCGGGAGTTGGGATACGCAGTATTTT

V: TRBV7-2
D: TRBD2
J: TRBJ2-5
size: -
CDR3: CASSLHTSAISETQYF
DNA: TGTGCCAGCAGCTTACATACTAGCGCGATCAGTGAGACCCAGTACTTC

V: TRBV7-9
D: TRBD2
J: TRBJ2-5
size: -
CDR3: CASSPPRGVGQETQYF
DNA: TGTGCCAGCAGCCCACCTCGGGGGGTGGGACAAGAGACCCAGTACTTC

V: TRBV7-9
D: TRBD1
J: TRBJ2-1
size: -
CDR3: CASSSGQGAGYNEQFF
DNA: TGTGCCAGCAGCTCCGGGCAGGGGGCCGGATACAATGAGCAGTTCTTC

V: TRBV7-2
D: -
J: TRBJ2-6
size: -
CDR3: CASSLRASGANVLTF
DNA: TGTGCCAGCAGCTTGAGGGCCTCTGGGGCCAACGTCCTGACTTTC

V: TRBV6-1
D: TRBD1
J: TRBJ1-1
size: few
CDR3: CASSGQGRTEAFF
DNA: TGTGCCAGCAGCGGACAGGGTAGGACTGAAGCTTTCTTT

V: TRBV4-1
D: -
J: TRBJ2-7
size: -
CDR3: CASSLLPGNYEQYF
DNA: TGCGCCAGCAGCCTTTTACCGGGGAACTACGAGCAGTACTTC

V: TRBV4-1
D: -
J: TRBJ1-2
size: few
CDR3: CASSQGRGSYGYTF
DNA: TGCGCCAGCAGCCAAGGGCGGGGTTCCTATGGCTACACCTTC

V: TRBV9
D: TRBD2
J: TRBJ2-3
size: -
CDR3: CASSVAPSGLSDTQYF
DNA: TGTGCCAGCAGCGTAGCCCCTAGCGGACTGTCAGATACGCAGTATTTT

V: TRBV7-9
D: TRBD1
J: TRBJ1-1
size: few
CDR3: CASSFPQGAGNTEAFF
DNA: TGTGCCAGCAGTTTCCCACAGGGGGCGGGGAACACTGAAGCTTTCTTT

V: TRBV4-2
D: TRBD2
J: TRBJ2-5
size: -
CDR3: CASSMGLAGLQETQYF
DNA: TGTGCCAGCAGCATGGGACTAGCGGGTCTCCAAGAGACCCAGTACTTC

V: TRBV4-2
D: -
J: TRBJ2-3
size: once
CDR3: CASSQDSERSHTDTQYF
DNA: TGTGCCAGCAGCCAAGATTCCGAGCGGAGTCACACAGATACGCAGTATTTT

V: TRBV29-1
D: -
J: TRBJ1-5
size: -
CDR3: CSVADIPNQPQHF
DNA: TGCAGCGTCGCGGACATACCAAATCAGCCCCAGCATTTT

V: TRBV5-4
D: TRBD1
J: TRBJ2-7
size: -
CDR3: CASSFGTGAYEQYF
DNA: TGTGCCAGCAGCTTCGGGACAGGAGCCTACGAGCAGTACTTC

V: TRBV5-1
D: -
J: TRBJ2-7
size: few
CDR3: CASSSDLSSYEQYF
DNA: TGCGCCAGCAGCTCCGACTTGAGCTCCTACGAGCAGTACTTC

V: TRBV6-1
D: -
J: TRBJ2-1
size: -
CDR3: CARGGWGDEQFF
DNA: TGTGCCAGGGGGGGATGGGGGGATGAGCAGTTCTTC

V: TRBV18
D: TRBD2
J: TRBJ2-5
size: once
CDR3: CASSPPLAAQETQYF
DNA: TGTGCCAGCTCACCACCCCTAGCGGCACAAGAGACCCAGTACTTC

V: TRBV29-1
D: -
J: TRBJ1-1
size: -
CDR3: CSVRGRGTEAFF
DNA: TGCAGCGTTCGCGGGAGAGGGACTGAAGCTTTCTTT

V: TRBV12-5
D: -
J: TRBJ1-1
size: once
CDR3: CASGFSSGPGGTEAFF
DNA: TGTGCTAGTGGTTTTTCTAGCGGCCCTGGGGGCACTGAAGCTTTCTTT

V: TRBV9
D: -
J: TRBJ1-1
size: -
CDR3: CASGRGGGTEAFF
DNA: TGTGCCAGCGGCCGGGGTGGTGGGACTGAAGCTTTCTTT

V: TRBV7-8
D: TRBD2
J: TRBJ2-1
size: -
CDR3: CASRSSGSKVNEQFF
DNA: TGTGCCAGCAGATCTAGCGGGAGCAAGGTCAATGAGCAGTTCTTC

V: TRBV7-9
D: TRBD1
J: TRBJ2-7
size: -
CDR3: CASSPRQGADEQYF
DNA: TGTGCCAGCAGCCCCAGACAGGGGGCCGACGAGCAGTACTTC